These 12 T cell receptor beta chains originate from one sample sequenced in a study of blood T cell repertoires in COVID-19. Sequenced by immunoSEQ multiplex PCR; TCRdb stores in-frame clones only, minus some. The sample holds 150,000 to 200,000 clones, approximately 85% seen once. The material sequenced was PBMCs or T cells enriched from blood (not recorded which). These TCRs come from a man aged 35 to 55 who had recovered from COVID-19.

CDR3 amino acids: CASGGNTEAFF. CDR3 bases: TGTGCCAGCGGAGGGAACACTGAAGCTTTCTTT. The V call is TRBV10-3, the J call TRBJ1-1; D is ambiguous. The CDR3 sequence is 11 residues long. V gave up 10 bases and J gave up 1 base, with 7 bases separating them. The germline gives CDR1 ENHRY, CDR2 SYGVKD.

The rearrangement joins TRBV30 to TRBJ2-1; 7 nucleotides align to TRBD2. Germline V gene data show CDR1 as GTSNPN and CDR2 as SVGIG (reference sequence). The CDR3 covers 16 residues. V was clipped by 3 bases and J by 3 bases; unmatched bases: 11. CDR3 bases: TGTGCCTGGAGCCTACCCCGGGACTACAACTACAATGAGCAGTTCTTC. This gives the protein CAWSLPRDYNYNEQFF.

The table lists this clone with a few counts. The rearrangement links TRBV27 to TRBJ1-2; 12 positions agree with TRBD1. The ends lost 5 bases at V and 7 bases at J; junction bases unmatched: 8. The germline gives CDR1 MNHEY, CDR2 SMNVEV (reference sequence). The CDR3 covers 15 residues. CDR3 in amino acids: CASSRGTGGLFGYTF. The CDR3 DNA reads TGTGCCAGCAGTAGGGGGACAGGGGGCTTATTTGGCTACACCTTC.

This chain's CDR3 is CASSSAQQGASEQFF. The CDR3 DNA follows: TGTGCCAGCTCCTCCGCCCAACAGGGGGCATCTGAGCAGTTCTTC. The chain has TRBV6-5 and TRBJ2-1; 9 nucleotides agree with TRBD1. Germline assignment: CDR1 MNHEY and CDR2 SVGAGI. Trimming cost V 8 bases and J 9 bases; bases outside gene matches: 14. CDR3 length: 15 residues.

The chain has TRBV30 and TRBJ1-3, with 10 bases fitting TRBD1. The V gene end was trimmed by 0 bases and the J gene end by 5 bases; junction bases not matched to a gene: 4. The CDR3 length is 15 residues. The germline CDR1 and CDR2 sequences are GTSNPN and SVGIG (reference sequence). CDR3 nucleotide sequence: TGTGCCTGGAGTGTAGGGGACAGGGGAAGAAACACCATATATTTT. Its translation is CAWSVGDRGRNTIYF.

This clone was recorded once. The V and J genes are TRBV24-1 and TRBJ2-2, with TRBD1 matching over 8 bases. Germline lookup yields CDR1 KGHDR and CDR2 SFDVKD. This CDR3 has 15 residues. V dropped 6 bases and J dropped 4; count of bases not matched to a gene: 6. The CDR3 sequence is CATSQTGAGTGELFF. The DNA for the CDR3 is TGTGCCACCAGTCAGACAGGGGCCGGCACCGGGGAGCTGTTTTTT.

The J gene is TRBJ1-1, the V gene TRBV28; 7 bases line up with TRBD1. The CDR3 is made up of 16 amino acids. J lost 0 bases, V lost 2 bases, and 6 bases had no gene match. Germline lookup yields CDR1 MDHEN and CDR2 SYDVKM. CDR3 in DNA: TGTGCCAGCAGTTTAGTTCTGGGACAGATGAACACTGAAGCTTTCTTT. Translating it yields CASSLVLGQMNTEAFF.

This clone was observed a handful of times. The V and J genes are TRBV21-1 and TRBJ1-1. TRBV21-1 is a listed pseudogene. This CDR3 is built from 14 residues. As DNA, the CDR3 is TGTGCCAGCAGGCAACGCGATAAGAGAGGTGAAGCTTTCTTT. Translating gives CASRQRDKRGEAFF.

This chain links TRBV29-1 with TRBJ2-3; D is unclear. Trimming removed 4 bases at V and 2 bases at J, with 10 bases between. From germline, CDR1 is SQVTM and CDR2 ANQGSEA. The CDR3 extends over 13 amino acids. CDR3 sequence: CSVGSRFTDTQYF. The CDR3 coding sequence is TGCAGCGTTGGGTCGCGGTTCACAGATACGCAGTATTTT.

This clone was seen only once. This chain links TRBV5-1 with TRBJ2-5, with a tentative D call TRBD2 (5 bases). Germline loops: CDR1 SGHRS, CDR2 YFSETQ. This CDR3 has 13 residues. V shed 6 bases and J shed 1 base, with 10 bases lying between them. The CDR3 region is CASTPGSQETQYF. For the CDR3, the DNA is TGCGCCAGCACGCCGGGGTCCCAAGAGACCCAGTACTTC.

This clone was seen a few times. This chain uses TRBV30 with TRBJ1-2; 8 bases map to TRBD1. CDR1 and CDR2 (germline): GTSNPN, SVGIG (reference sequence). The CDR3 length is 15 residues. The V segment lost 2 bases and the J segment 8 bases; nucleotides outside the gene matches: 13. CDR3 DNA: TGTGCCTGGAGTCGCGGGACAGGTCGCGAAAGGGGCTACACCTTC. Amino acids: CAWSRGTGRERGYTF.

The gene calls are TRBV9 and TRBJ1-3; TRBD1 agrees at 7 bases. From germline, CDR1 is SGDLS and CDR2 YYNGEE. This CDR3 is built from 15 residues. With 3 bases clipped from V and 4 bases from J, the junction kept 7 bases outside the gene matches. The CDR3 loop is CASSGLTGAGNTIYF. In DNA form, the CDR3 reads TGTGCCAGCAGCGGATTAACAGGGGCAGGAAACACCATATATTTT.